This TCR beta chain comes out of a study of technical replicates of blood from four donors. Trimming removed 3 bases from V and 3 bases from J; junction bases left unmatched: 21. CDR3 length: 22 residues. Germline V gene data show CDR1 as SNHLY and CDR2 as FYNNEI. Libraries were prepared by immunoSEQ multiplex PCR; TCRdb keeps only in-frame clonotypes and omits some of them. Of about 74,000 clones in the sample, 85% to 95% were seen once. This sequence was found in a human donor in good health. The chain joins TRBV2 to TRBJ2-7; 15 bases map to TRBD2. The sample consisted of T cells isolated from PBMCs. CDR3: CASSDLGLTGTSGRKAYYEQYF. CDR3 nucleotides: TGTGCCAGCAGTGACCTTGGACTTACCGGGACTAGCGGGAGGAAAGCCTACTACGAGCAGTACTTC.